This T cell receptor beta chain appears in the sequencing data of a study of cytomegalovirus exposure and HLA in healthy donors. The V end lost 1 base, the J end lost 7 bases, and 11 bases lay between the germline ends. The CDR3 is made up of 13 amino acids. The V gene's germline CDR1 is GTSNPN and CDR2 SVGIG (reference sequence). Primers: 60 Vbeta forward and 13 Jbeta reverse. TCRdb's copy holds only in-frame clones and misses some; the assay was immunoSEQ multiplex PCR. This sample yields about 160,000 clones, of which 70% to 90% are seen a single time; 7% belongs to the top ten. The sequence was obtained from a woman in her 30s in good health and CMV-seropositive. V gene TRBV30 combines with J gene TRBJ1-5; D possibly corresponds to TRBD1 (5 bases). The sequencing sample was made of PBMCs. The chain's CDR3 is CAWSEDIPQPQHF. The CDR3, as DNA: TGTGCCTGGAGTGAGGACATCCCCCAGCCCCAGCATTTT. Drawing the rest from reference TRBV30 and TRBJ1-5, the complete variable domain is SQTIHQWPATLVQPVGSPLSLECTVEGTSNPNLYWYRQAAGRGLQLLFYSVGIGQISSEVPQNLSASRPQDRQFILSSKKLLLSDSGFYLCAWSEDIPQPQHFGDGTRLSIL.